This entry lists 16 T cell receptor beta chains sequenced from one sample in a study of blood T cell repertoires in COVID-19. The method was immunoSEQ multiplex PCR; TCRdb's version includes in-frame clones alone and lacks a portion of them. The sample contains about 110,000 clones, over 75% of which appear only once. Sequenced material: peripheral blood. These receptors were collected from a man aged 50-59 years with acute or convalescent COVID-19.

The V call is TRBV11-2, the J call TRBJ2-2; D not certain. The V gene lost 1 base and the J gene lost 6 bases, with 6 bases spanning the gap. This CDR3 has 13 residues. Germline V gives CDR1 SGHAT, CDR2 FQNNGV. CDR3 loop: CASSLGQSGELFF. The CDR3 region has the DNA TGTGCCAGCAGCTTAGGCCAGTCCGGGGAGCTGTTTTTT.

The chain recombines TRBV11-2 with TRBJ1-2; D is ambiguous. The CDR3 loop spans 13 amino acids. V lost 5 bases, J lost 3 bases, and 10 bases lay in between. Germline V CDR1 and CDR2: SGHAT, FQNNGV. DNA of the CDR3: TGTGCCAGCAGCCCCCTAGTGGACTATGGCTACACCTTC. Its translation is CASSPLVDYGYTF.

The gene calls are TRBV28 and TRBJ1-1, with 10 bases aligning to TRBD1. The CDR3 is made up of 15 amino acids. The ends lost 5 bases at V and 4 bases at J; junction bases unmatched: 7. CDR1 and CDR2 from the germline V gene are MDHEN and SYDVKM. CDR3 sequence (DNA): TGTGCCAGCAGTCTCGTTTGGACAGGGGGCACTGAAGCTTTCTTT. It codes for CASSLVWTGGTEAFF.

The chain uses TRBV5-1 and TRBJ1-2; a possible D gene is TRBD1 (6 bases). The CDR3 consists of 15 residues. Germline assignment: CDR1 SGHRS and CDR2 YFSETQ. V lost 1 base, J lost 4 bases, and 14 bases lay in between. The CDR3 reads CASSLSGQGPYGYTF. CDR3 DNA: TGCGCCAGCAGCTTGTCGGGTCAGGGGCCCTATGGCTACACCTTC.

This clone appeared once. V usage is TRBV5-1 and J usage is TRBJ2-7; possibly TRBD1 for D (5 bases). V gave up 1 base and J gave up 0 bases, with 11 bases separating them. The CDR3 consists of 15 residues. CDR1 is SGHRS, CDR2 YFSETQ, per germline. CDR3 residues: CASSLLGDSSYEQYF. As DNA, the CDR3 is TGCGCCAGCAGCTTGCTGGGCGACAGCTCCTACGAGCAGTACTTC.

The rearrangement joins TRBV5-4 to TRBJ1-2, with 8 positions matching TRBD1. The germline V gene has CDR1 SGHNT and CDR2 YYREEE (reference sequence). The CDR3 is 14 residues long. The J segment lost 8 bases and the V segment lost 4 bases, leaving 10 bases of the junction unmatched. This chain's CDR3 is CASSAGTGRGGYTF. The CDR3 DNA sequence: TGTGCCAGCAGCGCCGGGACAGGTCGGGGGGGCTACACCTTC.

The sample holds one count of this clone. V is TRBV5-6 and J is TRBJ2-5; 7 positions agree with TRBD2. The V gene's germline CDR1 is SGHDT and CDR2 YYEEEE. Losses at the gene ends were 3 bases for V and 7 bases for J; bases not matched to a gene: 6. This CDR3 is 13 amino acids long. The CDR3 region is CASSYAGEGTQYF. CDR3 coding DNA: TGTGCCAGCAGCTATGCTGGGGAGGGGACCCAGTACTTC.

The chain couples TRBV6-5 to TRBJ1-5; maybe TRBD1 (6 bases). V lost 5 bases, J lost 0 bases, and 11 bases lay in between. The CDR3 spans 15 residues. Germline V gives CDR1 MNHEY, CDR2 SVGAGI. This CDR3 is CASSQTGFSNQPQHF. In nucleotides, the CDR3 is TGTGCCAGCAGTCAGACAGGCTTTAGCAATCAGCCCCAGCATTTT.

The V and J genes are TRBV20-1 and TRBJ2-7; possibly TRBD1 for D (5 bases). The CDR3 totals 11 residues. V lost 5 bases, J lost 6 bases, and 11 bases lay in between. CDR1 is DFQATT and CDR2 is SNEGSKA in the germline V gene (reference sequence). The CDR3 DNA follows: TGCAGTGCTCGGACAATTCGCGAGCAGTACTTC. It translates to CSARTIREQYF.

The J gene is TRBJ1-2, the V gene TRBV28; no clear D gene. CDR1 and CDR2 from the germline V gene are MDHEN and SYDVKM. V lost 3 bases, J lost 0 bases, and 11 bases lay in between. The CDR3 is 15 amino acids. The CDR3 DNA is TGTGCCAGCAGTTTCCCAGAAACAGCTAACTATGGCTACACCTTC. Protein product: CASSFPETANYGYTF.

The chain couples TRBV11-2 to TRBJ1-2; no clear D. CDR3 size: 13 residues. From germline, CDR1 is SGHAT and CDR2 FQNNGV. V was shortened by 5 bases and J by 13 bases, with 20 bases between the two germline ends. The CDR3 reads CASSPTSGITRTF. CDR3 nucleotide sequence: TGTGCCAGCAGCCCAACATCGGGGATTACTCGCACCTTC.

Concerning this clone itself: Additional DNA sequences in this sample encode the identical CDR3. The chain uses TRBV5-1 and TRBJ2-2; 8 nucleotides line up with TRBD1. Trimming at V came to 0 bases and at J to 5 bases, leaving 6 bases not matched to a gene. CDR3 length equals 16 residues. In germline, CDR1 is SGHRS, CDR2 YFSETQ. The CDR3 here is CASSLGGQGNTGELFF. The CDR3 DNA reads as TGCGCCAGCAGCTTGGGTGGACAGGGAAATACCGGGGAGCTGTTTTTT.

The CDR3 reads CASSFRGTAGSYEQYF. The DNA of the CDR3 is TGTGCCAGCAGTTTTCGGGGGACAGCCGGTTCCTACGAGCAGTACTTC. V usage is TRBV27 and J usage is TRBJ2-7, with D tentatively TRBD1 (7 bases). This CDR3 region has 16 residues. Trimming left V 3 bases short and J 1 base short, with 16 bases between. Germline V gives CDR1 MNHEY, CDR2 SMNVEV (reference sequence).

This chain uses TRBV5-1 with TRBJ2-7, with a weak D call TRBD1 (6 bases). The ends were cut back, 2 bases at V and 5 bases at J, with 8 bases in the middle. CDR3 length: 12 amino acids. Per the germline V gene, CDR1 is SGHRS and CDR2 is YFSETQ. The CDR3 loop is CASSFTGNEQYF. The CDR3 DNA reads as TGCGCCAGCAGCTTTACAGGGAACGAGCAGTACTTC.

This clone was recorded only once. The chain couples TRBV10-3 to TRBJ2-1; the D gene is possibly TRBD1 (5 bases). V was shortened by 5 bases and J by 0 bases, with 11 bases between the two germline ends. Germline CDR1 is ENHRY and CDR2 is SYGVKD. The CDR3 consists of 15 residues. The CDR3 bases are TGTGCCATCAGTCTTTTCAGGGACTCCTACAATGAGCAGTTCTTC. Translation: CAISLFRDSYNEQFF.

CDR3 sequence reads: CASSVGQGTEAFF. The CDR3 DNA is TGTGCCAGCAGCGTGGGACAGGGGACTGAAGCTTTCTTT. The chain carries TRBV5-6 and TRBJ1-1; 10 positions agree with TRBD1. Germline CDR1 and CDR2: SGHDT and YYEEEE. V was clipped by 4 bases and J by 5 bases; unmatched bases: 2. CDR3 size: 13 residues.